Each of the 30 T cell receptor beta chains below was sequenced from the same sample in a study of response to subunit inactivated influenza vaccine. TCRdb re-derived calls from the RT-PCR reads in MiXCR, one entry per CDR3 protein. The sample includes under 200,000 distinct CDR3 sequences, about 12% of them seen just once. The data were also submitted as part of a second study, on T cells expressing NK-cell markers. That study reports: As the method of synthesis, 5'RACE template switching with UMIs yielded TCR beta cDNA.

The sequenced sample was CD8+ T cells sorted from PBMCs, obtained 11 to 12 days after vaccination. The receptors here all came from a man aged 50-59 years who received an inactivated influenza vaccine.

The CDR3: CASRSATGLGYTF. For the CDR3, the DNA is TGTGCCAGCAGATCAGCGACAGGGTTAGGCTACACCTTC. J is TRBJ1-2 and V is TRBV12-3 or TRBV12-4; 7 bases agree with TRBD1. With 6 bases clipped from V and 8 bases from J, the junction kept 9 bases outside the gene matches. This CDR3 has 13 amino acids.

In this sample, this clonotype turned up many times. J is TRBJ2-7 and V is TRBV5-1; D remains unclear. The germline V gene encodes CDR1 SGHRS and CDR2 YFSETQ. Trimming cost V 0 bases and J 0 bases, with 13 bases left between them. The CDR3 is made up of 16 amino acids. CDR3 region: CASSLEAAASSYEQYF. The CDR3 coding sequence is TGCGCCAGCAGCTTGGAGGCGGCCGCGAGCTCCTACGAGCAGTACTTC. The variable domain in full, completed from reference TRBV5-1 and TRBJ2-7, reads KAGVTQTPRYLIKTRGQQVTLSCSPISGHRSVSWYQQTPGQGLQFLFEYFSETQRNKGNFPGRFSGRQFSNSRSEMNVSTLELGDSALYLCASSLEAAASSYEQYFGPGTRLTVT.

This clonotype was picked up a small number of times. This rearrangement joins TRBV7-8 to TRBJ2-2, with a tentative D call TRBD1 (6 bases). The germline V gene encodes CDR1 SGHVS and CDR2 FQNEAQ. The CDR3 is 15 amino acids. Trimming shortened V by 5 bases and J by 4 bases, and 14 bases separated the two germline ends. The DNA for the CDR3 is TGTGCCAGCAGCATCCCGGGACACCGCACCGGGGAGCTGTTTTTT. Translating gives CASSIPGHRTGELFF.

CDR3 nucleotide sequence: TGTGCCAGCAGTGAGGGGTGGGGTGGCGCAGATACGCAGTATTTT. Encoded protein: CASSEGWGGADTQYF. The chain uses TRBV25-1 and TRBJ2-3; D is ambiguous. Germline V gene lookup returns CDR1 MGHDK and CDR2 SYGVNS. The ends were cut back, 3 bases at V and 4 bases at J, with 14 bases in the middle. This CDR3 is 15 amino acids long.

This rearrangement joins TRBV6-5 to TRBJ2-2, with D possibly called TRBD1 or TRBD2 (5 bases each). CDR1 is MNHEY, CDR2 SVGAGI, per germline. Trimming cost V 0 bases and J 0 bases, with 11 bases left between them. CDR3 length: 17 residues. CDR3 DNA: TGTGCCAGCAGTTACTCCCACGGGGCAGCGAACACCGGGGAGCTGTTTTTT. It encodes CASSYSHGAANTGELFF.

The chain joins TRBV28 to TRBJ1-4; TRBD1 agrees at 7 bases. V lost 6 bases and J lost 2; bases outside the gene matches: 3. The length of the CDR3 is 14 residues. Germline V gives CDR1 MDHEN, CDR2 SYDVKM. The CDR3 sequence is CASSDRVTNEKLFF. The CDR3 coding sequence is TGTGCCAGCAGCGACAGGGTCACTAATGAAAAACTGTTTTTT.

J is TRBJ2-5 and V is TRBV7-9, with D uncertain. The length of the CDR3 is 14 residues. V was trimmed by 3 bases and J by 0 bases, leaving 8 bases between them. Per germline, CDR1 SEHNR and CDR2 FQNEAQ (reference sequence). As DNA, the CDR3 is TGTGCCAGCAGCTTTGGTTCGGACCAAGAGACCCAGTACTTC. It specifies CASSFGSDQETQYF.

This clonotype was observed a handful of times. The junction departs from the called germline gene at one end, perhaps through a read error. This chain connects TRBV28 to TRBJ2-3, with 12 bases identical to TRBD2. CDR1 and CDR2 from the germline V gene are MDHEN and SYDVKM. The CDR3 is made up of 13 amino acids. CDR3 in DNA: TGTGCCAGCAGTCACTCTAGCGGGGGGGGTAATGCTTTT. Translated, it gives CASSHSSGGGNAF.

CDR3 DNA: TGTGCCAGCAGGAGCCTCAGAGTATCGGGCACAGATACGCAGTATTTT. Translation: CASRSLRVSGTDTQYF. The chain combines TRBV3-1 with TRBJ2-3; D is ambiguous. V was cut by 6 bases and J by 1 base, with 17 bases left in between. Germline values: CDR1 LGHDT, CDR2 YNNKEL (reference sequence). The CDR3 consists of 16 residues.

This chain links TRBV12-3 or TRBV12-4 with TRBJ2-3; D is perhaps TRBD1 (5 bases). Trimming cost V 1 base and J 1 base, with 9 bases left between them. The CDR3 runs to 15 residues. CDR3 in DNA: TGTGCCAGCAGTTTAGATGGCAGGGGCACAGATACGCAGTATTTT. It translates to CASSLDGRGTDTQYF.

This clonotype has more than one count but fewer than ten. The chain combines TRBV10-3 with TRBJ1-2; a weak D match, TRBD1 (5 bases). The CDR3 is made up of 13 amino acids. The germline CDR1 and CDR2 sequences are ENHRY and SYGVKD. The ends were cut back, 11 bases at V and 3 bases at J, with 16 bases in the middle. The CDR3 sequence is CAARKGDHYGYTF. CDR3 DNA sequence: TGTGCCGCTCGGAAAGGGGACCACTATGGCTACACCTTC.

The chain is built from TRBV5-1 and TRBJ2-7; possibly TRBD1 for D (6 bases). CDR1 and CDR2 from the germline V gene are SGHRS and YFSETQ. The CDR3 extends over 14 amino acids. Between the trimmed V and J ends, which lost 4 bases and 3 bases, there was a span of 14 bases. CDR3 in amino acids: CASSPGPGDYEQYF. The CDR3 DNA reads as TGCGCCAGCAGCCCGGGTCCAGGGGACTACGAGCAGTACTTC.

This clonotype was detected many times. The rearrangement uses TRBV7-8 and TRBJ2-7, with 9 bases matching TRBD1. The CDR3 has 16 amino acids. Trimming cost V 2 bases and J 2 bases; bases outside gene matches: 7. Germline lookup yields CDR1 SGHVS and CDR2 FQNEAQ. The CDR3 is CASSLYSGTGTYEQYF. CDR3 sequence (DNA): TGTGCCAGCAGCTTATATTCCGGGACAGGGACCTACGAGCAGTACTTC.

This sequence joins TRBV24-1 and TRBJ2-5, with 7 positions matching TRBD1. The CDR3 is made up of 16 amino acids. V gave up 7 bases and J gave up 3 bases; unmatched junction bases: 13. The germline gives CDR1 KGHDR, CDR2 SFDVKD. The CDR3 spells CATRTVIRDSEETQYF. The CDR3 region has the DNA TGTGCCACCAGAACGGTTATCCGGGACAGCGAAGAGACCCAGTACTTC.

The gene calls are TRBV6-5 and TRBJ2-5; D may be TRBD2 (5 bases). V lost 3 bases and J lost 4, with 18 bases in between. This CDR3 comprises 16 residues. From germline, CDR1 is MNHEY and CDR2 SVGAGI. CDR3 in DNA: TGTGCCAGCAGTTATGCTCGAGGGAGTGTTTCAGAGACCCAGTACTTC. This translates into CASSYARGSVSETQYF.

This clonotype has a handful of counts. The chain links TRBV12-3 or TRBV12-4 to TRBJ2-7; weak D call: TRBD2 (5 bases). The V gene lost 4 bases and the J gene lost 2 bases, with 12 bases spanning the gap. The CDR3 is made up of 14 amino acids. CDR3 loop: CASSSGGWAYEQYF. CDR3 coding DNA: TGTGCCAGCAGTTCAGGCGGGTGGGCCTACGAGCAGTACTTC.

As for this clonotype: Sequence at one end of the junction differs from germline and may be a read error. This chain joins TRBV7-9 and TRBJ2-7; TRBD2 is a possible D gene (6 bases). CDR3 length: 12 residues. Germline loops: CDR1 SEHNR, CDR2 FQNEAQ (reference sequence). The CDR3 here is CAISWGEYEQYF. The CDR3 nucleotides are TGTGCCATCAGCTGGGGGGAGTACGAGCAGTACTTC.

This chain joins TRBV6-2 or TRBV6-3 and TRBJ2-4; D possibly corresponds to TRBD1 (6 bases). CDR1 is MNHEY and CDR2 is SVGEGT in the germline V gene. The germline V and J ends were trimmed by 0 bases and 1 base, with 19 bases remaining between them. The CDR3 has 19 residues. The CDR3 DNA sequence: TGTGCCAGCAGTTACTCGACTCCTAGGGACACCTGGGCCAAAAACATTCAGTACTTC. This gives the protein CASSYSTPRDTWAKNIQYF.

This clonotype was observed a few times. The gene calls are TRBV9 and TRBJ1-4; perhaps TRBD1 as D (5 bases). V dropped 2 bases and J dropped 6 bases, with 14 bases sitting between them. Germline V gene lookup returns CDR1 SGDLS and CDR2 YYNGEE. The CDR3 is 15 amino acids. The CDR3, as DNA: TGTGCCAGCAGCGTCCAGGGAGCGCTTGATGAAAAACTGTTTTTT. Protein product: CASSVQGALDEKLFF.

The rearrangement uses TRBV3-1 and TRBJ2-5; TRBD1 matches 8 bases. V trimming: 3 bases; J trimming: 4 bases; junction bases outside the gene matches: 10. The germline gives CDR1 LGHDT, CDR2 YNNKEL (reference sequence). The CDR3 extends over 16 amino acids. CDR3: CASSHLTGVDRETQYF. CDR3 nucleotides: TGTGCCAGCAGCCACTTGACAGGGGTCGACAGAGAGACCCAGTACTTC.

This clonotype was recorded many times. The chain links TRBV29-1 to TRBJ2-1, with TRBD1 as a possible D gene (6 bases). CDR1 is SQVTM, CDR2 ANQGSEA, per germline. Trimming shortened V by 6 bases and J by 9 bases, and 21 bases separated the two germline ends. This CDR3 is 14 amino acids long. For the CDR3, the DNA is TGCAGCGTCCCGAAACACCTGGGGGCAGGTGAGCAGTTCTTC. Protein sequence: CSVPKHLGAGEQFF.

V usage is TRBV7-8 and J usage is TRBJ1-2; TRBD1 is a possible D gene (6 bases). Per the germline V gene, CDR1 is SGHVS and CDR2 is FQNEAQ. This CDR3 spans 18 amino acids. Trimming removed 4 bases at V and 4 bases at J, with 25 bases between. The CDR3 region is CASSYDPRTGSYGYGYTF. The CDR3 DNA reads as TGTGCCAGCAGCTACGACCCAAGAACAGGGTCTTATGGCTATGGCTACACCTTC.

This clonotype was recorded many times. The chain is built from TRBV20-1 and TRBJ1-1; D gene uncertain. Trimming removed 8 bases from V and 9 bases from J, with 7 bases in between. Germline loops: CDR1 DFQATT, CDR2 SNEGSKA (reference sequence). CDR3 length: 8 amino acids. In DNA, the CDR3 is TGCAGTATAAACCAAGCTTTCTTT. This sequence encodes CSINQAFF.

V and J are TRBV6-1 and TRBJ2-1; TRBD2 aligns across 13 bases. Germline V gives CDR1 MNHNS, CDR2 SASEGT. CDR3 length equals 15 residues. V trimming: 6 bases; J trimming: 10 bases; junction bases outside the gene matches: 9. Here the CDR3 reads CASSHGTSGRVEQFF. The CDR3 DNA is TGTGCCAGCAGCCACGGTACTAGCGGGAGGGTAGAGCAGTTCTTC.

There are a few counts of this clonotype. V is TRBV27 and J is TRBJ2-1, with D perhaps TRBD2 (5 bases). Germline CDR1 and CDR2: MNHEY and SMNVEV (reference sequence). V shed 5 bases and J shed 10 bases, with 27 bases lying between them. The CDR3 is made up of 17 amino acids. CDR3 in DNA: TGTGCCAGCAGTCCAATTTATTTCCCCTCCGGGGTGGGGGAGCAGTTCTTC. Translated: CASSPIYFPSGVGEQFF.

This clonotype was detected once. For the CDR3, the DNA is TGTGCCAGCTCACATTGGGACAGGGTGGCGGAGACCCAGTACTTC. As protein: CASSHWDRVAETQYF. The V and J genes are TRBV18 and TRBJ2-5; 9 positions agree with TRBD1. The CDR3 extends over 15 amino acids. The V and J ends lost 4 bases and 5 bases, in that order; junction bases with no gene match: 8. Germline CDR1 and CDR2: KGHSH and LQKENI.

The V gene is TRBV6-5, the J gene TRBJ2-7, with TRBD1 matching 7 bases. CDR1 is MNHEY, CDR2 SVGAGI, per germline. This CDR3 comprises 12 residues. The J segment lost 8 bases and the V segment lost 2 bases, leaving 3 bases of the junction unmatched. The CDR3 DNA sequence: TGTGCCAGCAGTTACGGACAGGACCAGCAGTACTTC. This sequence encodes CASSYGQDQQYF.

This clonotype was found a few times. The chain couples TRBV15 to TRBJ2-3; 7 bases are shared with TRBD2. The CDR3 consists of 15 residues. Germline loops: CDR1 LNHNV, CDR2 YYDKDF (reference sequence). V shed 1 base and J 2 bases; nucleotides not matched to a gene: 3. CDR3 sequence reads: CATSRGERDTDTQYF. The CDR3 nucleotides are TGTGCCACCAGCAGAGGCGAGCGGGACACAGATACGCAGTATTTT.

This clonotype has just a few counts. This chain connects TRBV28 to TRBJ2-1; D gene unclear. CDR3 length equals 12 residues. The V gene's germline CDR1 is MDHEN and CDR2 SYDVKM. Trimming cost V 5 bases and J 12 bases, with 14 bases left between them. The CDR3 sequence is CASSTDPVGQFF. For the CDR3, the DNA is TGTGCCAGCAGTACGGACCCAGTCGGGCAGTTCTTC.

This chain links TRBV6-2 or TRBV6-3 with TRBJ2-7; no clear D gene. The CDR3 runs to 13 residues. From germline, CDR1 is MNHEY and CDR2 SVGEGT. V lost 2 bases to trimming and J lost 3 bases, with 8 bases between them. The CDR3 loop is CASSYQTIYEQYF. The CDR3 nucleotides read TGTGCCAGCAGTTACCAGACAATCTACGAGCAGTACTTC.